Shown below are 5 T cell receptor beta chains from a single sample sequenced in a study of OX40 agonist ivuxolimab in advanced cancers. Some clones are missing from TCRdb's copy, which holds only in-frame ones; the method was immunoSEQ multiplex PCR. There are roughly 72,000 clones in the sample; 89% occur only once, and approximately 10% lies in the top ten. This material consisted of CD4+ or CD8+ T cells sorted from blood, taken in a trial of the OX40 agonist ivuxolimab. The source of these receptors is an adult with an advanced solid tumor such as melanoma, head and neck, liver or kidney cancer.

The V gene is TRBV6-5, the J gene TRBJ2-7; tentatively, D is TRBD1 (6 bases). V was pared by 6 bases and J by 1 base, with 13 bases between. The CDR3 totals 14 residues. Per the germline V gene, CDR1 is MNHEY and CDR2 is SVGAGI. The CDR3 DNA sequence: TGTGCCAGCAGCTCAGGGGCCCCTTCCTACGAGCAGTACTTC. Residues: CASSSGAPSYEQYF.

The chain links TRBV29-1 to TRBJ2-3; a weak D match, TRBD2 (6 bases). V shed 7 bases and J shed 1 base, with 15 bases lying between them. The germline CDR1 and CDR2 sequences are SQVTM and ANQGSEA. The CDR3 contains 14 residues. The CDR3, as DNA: TGCAGCGCCGCCCGGGGGATCGGCACAGATACGCAGTATTTT. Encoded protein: CSAARGIGTDTQYF.

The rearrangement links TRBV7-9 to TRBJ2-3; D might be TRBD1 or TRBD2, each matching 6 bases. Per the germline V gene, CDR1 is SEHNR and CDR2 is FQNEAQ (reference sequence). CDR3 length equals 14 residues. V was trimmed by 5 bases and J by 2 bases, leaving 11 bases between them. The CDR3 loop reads CASSPGGSTDTQYF. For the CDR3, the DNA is TGTGCCAGCAGCCCCGGGGGCTCCACAGATACGCAGTATTTT.

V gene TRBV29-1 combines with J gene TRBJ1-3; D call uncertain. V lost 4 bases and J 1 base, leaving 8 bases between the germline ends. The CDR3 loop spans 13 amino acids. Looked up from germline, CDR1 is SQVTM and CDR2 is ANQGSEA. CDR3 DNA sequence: TGCAGCGTTGTCCCCTTTTCTGGAAACACCATATATTTT. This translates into CSVVPFSGNTIYF. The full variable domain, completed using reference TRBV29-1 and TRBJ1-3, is SAVISQKPSRDICQRGTSLTIQCQVDSQVTMMFWYRQQPGQSLTLIATANQGSEATYESGFVIDKFPISRPNLTFSTLTVSNMSPEDSSIYLCSVVPFSGNTIYFGEGSWLTVV.

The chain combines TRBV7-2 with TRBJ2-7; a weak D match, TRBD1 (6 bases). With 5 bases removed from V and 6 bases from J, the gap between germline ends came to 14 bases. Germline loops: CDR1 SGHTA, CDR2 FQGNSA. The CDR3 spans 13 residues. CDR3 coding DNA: TGTGCCAGCAGCCCCTTACAGGGTTTCGAGCAGTACTTC. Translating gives CASSPLQGFEQYF.